The text below deals with one T cell receptor (beta chain). As yet, its antigen is unknown. This specimen comes from a study of OX40 agonist ivuxolimab in advanced cancers. Overall study context: Antecedent anti-PD-1, anti-PD-L1 or anti-CTLA-4 therapy was permissible, with 30% to 50% having received some.

CDR1 and CDR2 (germline): SQVTM, ANQGSEA. V gave up 1 base and J gave up 1 base, with 3 bases separating them. The CDR3 loop spans 12 amino acids. This table comes from immunoSEQ multiplex PCR, and its TCRdb copy is limited to in-frame clones, with some not included. Of 70,000 or so clones in the sample, 90% were seen once. Study results and caveats: Average numbers of expanded clones were greater in CD8+ T cells than in CD4+.

The receptor was isolated from an adult with an advanced solid tumor such as melanoma, head and neck, liver or kidney cancer. This material consisted of CD4+ or CD8+ T cells sorted from blood, taken in a trial of the OX40 agonist ivuxolimab. This chain joins TRBV29-1 and TRBJ2-3; D not certain. The CDR3 DNA is TGCAGCGTTGAAGTGGGCACAGATACGCAGTATTTT. Its translation: CSVEVGTDTQYF.